The clone carrying this TCR beta chain came up a few times. Per sample, a minimum of 6.5 million PBMCs were isolated. Germline V CDR1 and CDR2: DFQATT, SNEGSKA (reference sequence). This CDR3 contains 16 residues. V trimming: 5 bases; J trimming: 5 bases; junction bases outside the gene matches: 17. This sample stems from a study of blood T cells in healthy people across ages. A sample-barcoded 5' primer and a J-beta primer mix were used in a second PCR of about 7 to 12 cycles. TCRdb reprocessed the 5' RACE reads via MiXCR and lists one record per CDR3 protein. The data show 1.5 million to 2 million distinct CDR3 sequences, around 36% seen once.

The source material was blood. This chain uses TRBV20-1 with TRBJ2-7, with TRBD2 matching 8 bases. The TCR sequence derives from a woman in her twenties or thirties in good health. The CDR3 region is CSAPITAGGLWDEQYF. DNA for the CDR3: TGCAGTGCTCCTATAACGGCGGGGGGTCTGTGGGACGAGCAGTACTTC.